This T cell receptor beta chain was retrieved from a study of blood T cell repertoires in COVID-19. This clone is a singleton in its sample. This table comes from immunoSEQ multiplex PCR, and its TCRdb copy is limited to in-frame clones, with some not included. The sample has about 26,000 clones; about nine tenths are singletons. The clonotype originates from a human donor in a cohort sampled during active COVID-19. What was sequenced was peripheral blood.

In nucleotides, the CDR3 is TGTGCCAGCTCACCAGCCCAGGCACTTAGCTACGAGCAGTACTTC. Amino acids: CASSPAQALSYEQYF. J is TRBJ2-7 and V is TRBV18; D gene unclear. V dropped 2 bases and J dropped 3 bases, with 14 bases sitting between them. CDR1 and CDR2 from the germline V gene are KGHSH and LQKENI. There are 15 residues in the CDR3.